This T cell receptor (beta chain) was captured in a study of control samples from healthy donors and cancer patients. After removal of 5 bases from V and 1 base from J, the junction contained 7 bases not matched to a gene. The CDR3 consists of 16 residues. Germline V gene data show CDR1 as KGHSH and CDR2 as LQKENI. TCRdb keeps only in-frame clones here, not all; method: immunoSEQ multiplex PCR. The sample carries roughly 150,000 clones, approximately 93% recorded once. This TCR was recovered from a man between 50 and 59 years old in good health. The chain is built from TRBV18 and TRBJ2-7, with TRBD2 matching 11 bases. The specimen was blood. CDR3 sequence reads: CASSKGTSGNSYEQYF. The CDR3 DNA is TGTGCCAGCTCAAAAGGGACTAGCGGCAATTCCTACGAGCAGTACTTC.